The T cell receptor beta chain under discussion was sequenced for a study of vaccination and CD4 T cells after COVID-19. Study at large: Overlapping SARS-CoV-2, HCoV-NL63, HCoV-OC43 and HCoV-229E spike peptides stimulated the cells.

Scientists ran DNA taken from cultured CD4+ T cells through the Oncomine TCR Beta short-read assay for sequencing. Cultured CD4+ T cells yielded the extracted genomic DNA. TCRdb independently ran MiXCR on the PCR reads; one entry per CDR3 protein. In the table there are around 20,000 distinct CDR3 sequences, approximately 40% of which are singletons. A remark on this clonotype: The antigen is not known.

The CDR3 length is 14 residues. Germline CDR1 ENHRY, CDR2 SYGVKD. V lost 4 bases and J lost 7, with 16 bases in between. Treatment specified: approximately 9-day PBMC culture with coronavirus spike peptide pools or control peptides (ViraFEST assay). The cultures had half their medium swapped for fresh IL-2 medium on days 3 and 7. Study outcomes and limitations: Post-vaccination, and not before, a median about 90% of reactive clones appeared in convalescent patients.

The chain employs TRBV10-3 and TRBJ1-2; no firm D call. The sample in question was CD4+ T cells from blood, cultured in vitro, obtained after SARS-CoV-2 vaccination. The origin of this receptor is a human donor who had recovered from COVID-19. CDR3 residues: CAISVQGEESGYTF. The CDR3 DNA follows: TGTGCCATCAGTGTGCAAGGCGAAGAGTCTGGCTACACCTTC.